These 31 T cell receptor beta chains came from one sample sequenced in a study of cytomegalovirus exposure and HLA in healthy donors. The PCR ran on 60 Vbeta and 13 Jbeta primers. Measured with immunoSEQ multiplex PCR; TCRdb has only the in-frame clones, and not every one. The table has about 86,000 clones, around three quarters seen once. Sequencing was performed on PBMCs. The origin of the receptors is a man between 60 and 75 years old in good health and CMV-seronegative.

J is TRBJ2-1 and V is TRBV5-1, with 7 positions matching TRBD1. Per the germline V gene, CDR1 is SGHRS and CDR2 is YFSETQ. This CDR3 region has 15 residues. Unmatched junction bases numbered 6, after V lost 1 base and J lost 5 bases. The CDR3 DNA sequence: TGCGCCAGCAGCTTGCAGGGACAGTCGAACAATGAGCAGTTCTTC. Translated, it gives CASSLQGQSNNEQFF. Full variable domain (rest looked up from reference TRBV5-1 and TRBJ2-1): KAGVTQTPRYLIKTRGQQVTLSCSPISGHRSVSWYQQTPGQGLQFLFEYFSETQRNKGNFPGRFSGRQFSNSRSEMNVSTLELGDSALYLCASSLQGQSNNEQFFGPGTRLTVL.

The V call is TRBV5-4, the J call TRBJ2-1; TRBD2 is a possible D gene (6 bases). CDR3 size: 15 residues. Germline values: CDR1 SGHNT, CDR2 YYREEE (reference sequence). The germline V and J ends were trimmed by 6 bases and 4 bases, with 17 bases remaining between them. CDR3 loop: CASTSLRGNYNEQFF. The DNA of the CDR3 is TGTGCCAGCACTTCCCTTCGGGGGAATTACAATGAGCAGTTCTTC.

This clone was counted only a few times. The CDR3 nucleotides read TGTGCCAGCGGGGTGAACAAGCGGGGGGGTTACGAGCAGTACTTC. Its translation is CASGVNKRGGYEQYF. The chain recombines TRBV25-1 with TRBJ2-7; 10 positions agree with TRBD2. After removal of 8 bases from V and 4 bases from J, the junction contained 11 bases not matched to a gene. This CDR3 has 15 residues. Per germline, CDR1 MGHDK and CDR2 SYGVNS.

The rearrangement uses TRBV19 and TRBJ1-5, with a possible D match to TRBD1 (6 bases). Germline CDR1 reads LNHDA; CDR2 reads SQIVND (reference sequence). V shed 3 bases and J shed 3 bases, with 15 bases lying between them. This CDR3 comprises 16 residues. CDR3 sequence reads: CASSMLAQGYNQPQHF. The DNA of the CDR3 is TGTGCCAGTAGTATGTTAGCACAGGGCTACAATCAGCCCCAGCATTTT.

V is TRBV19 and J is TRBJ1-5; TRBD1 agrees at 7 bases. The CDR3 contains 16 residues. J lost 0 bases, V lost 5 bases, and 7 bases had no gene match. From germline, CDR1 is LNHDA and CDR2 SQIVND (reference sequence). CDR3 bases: TGTGCCAGTAGTCTGATGGGACAGCTTAGCAATCAGCCCCAGCATTTT. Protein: CASSLMGQLSNQPQHF.

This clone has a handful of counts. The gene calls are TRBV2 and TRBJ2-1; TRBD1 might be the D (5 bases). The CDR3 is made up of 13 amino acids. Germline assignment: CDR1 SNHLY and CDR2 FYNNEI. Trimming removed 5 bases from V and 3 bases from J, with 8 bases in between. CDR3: CASSYDSYNEQFF. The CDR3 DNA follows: TGTGCCAGCAGTTACGACAGCTACAATGAGCAGTTCTTC.

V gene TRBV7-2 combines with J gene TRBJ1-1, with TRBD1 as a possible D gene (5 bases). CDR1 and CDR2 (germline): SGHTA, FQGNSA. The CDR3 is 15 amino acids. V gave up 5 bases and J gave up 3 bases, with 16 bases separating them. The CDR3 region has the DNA TGTGCCAGCAGCCTTTTTCCAGGGTCCTACACTGAAGCTTTCTTT. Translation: CASSLFPGSYTEAFF.

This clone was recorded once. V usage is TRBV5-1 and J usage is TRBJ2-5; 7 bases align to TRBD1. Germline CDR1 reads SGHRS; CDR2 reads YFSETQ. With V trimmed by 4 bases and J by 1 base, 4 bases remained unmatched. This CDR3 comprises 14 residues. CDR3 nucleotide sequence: TGCGCCAGCAGCATGGGGACAGCCCAAGAGACCCAGTACTTC. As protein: CASSMGTAQETQYF.

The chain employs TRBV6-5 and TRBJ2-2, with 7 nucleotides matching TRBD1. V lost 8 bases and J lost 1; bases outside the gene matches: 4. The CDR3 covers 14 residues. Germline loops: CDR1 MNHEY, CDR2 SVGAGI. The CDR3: CASFRQGNTGELFF. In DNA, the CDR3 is TGTGCCAGCTTCAGACAGGGGAACACCGGGGAGCTGTTTTTT.

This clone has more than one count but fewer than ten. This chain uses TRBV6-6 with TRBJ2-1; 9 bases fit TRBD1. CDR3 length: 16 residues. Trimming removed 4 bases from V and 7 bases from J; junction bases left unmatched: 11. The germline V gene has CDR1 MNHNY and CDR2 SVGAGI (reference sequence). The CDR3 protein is CASSSLEQGALNEQFF. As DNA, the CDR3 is TGTGCCAGCAGTTCCCTCGAACAGGGGGCTCTGAATGAGCAGTTCTTC.

As DNA, the CDR3 is TGTGCCAGCAGCTCTAGGACTATCCCGTACCAAGAGACCCAGTACTTC. This encodes CASSSRTIPYQETQYF. V and J are TRBV7-2 and TRBJ2-5, with a possible D match to TRBD2 (6 bases). The CDR3 covers 16 residues. Germline V gene sequence: CDR1 SGHTA, CDR2 FQGNSA. V was shortened by 4 bases and J by 0 bases, with 15 bases between the two germline ends.

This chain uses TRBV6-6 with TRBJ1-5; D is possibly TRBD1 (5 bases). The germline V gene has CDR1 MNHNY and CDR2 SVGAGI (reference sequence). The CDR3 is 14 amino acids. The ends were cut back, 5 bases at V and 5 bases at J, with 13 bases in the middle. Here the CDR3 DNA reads TGTGCCAGCAGTCCCCCACAGGAGTATCAGCCCCAGCATTTT. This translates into CASSPPQEYQPQHF.

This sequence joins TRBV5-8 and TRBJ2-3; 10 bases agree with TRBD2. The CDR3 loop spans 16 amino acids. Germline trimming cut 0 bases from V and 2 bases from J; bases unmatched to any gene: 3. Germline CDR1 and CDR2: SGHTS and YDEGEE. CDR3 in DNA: TGTGCCAGCAGCTTGGGTCTAGCGGGAGACACAGATACGCAGTATTTT. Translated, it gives CASSLGLAGDTDTQYF.

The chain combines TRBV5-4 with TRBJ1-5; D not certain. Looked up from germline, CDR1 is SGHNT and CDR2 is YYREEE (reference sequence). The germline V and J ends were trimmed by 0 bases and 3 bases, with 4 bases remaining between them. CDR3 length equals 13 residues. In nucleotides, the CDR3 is TGTGCCAGCAGCTTGGATATCAATCAGCCCCAGCATTTT. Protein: CASSLDINQPQHF.

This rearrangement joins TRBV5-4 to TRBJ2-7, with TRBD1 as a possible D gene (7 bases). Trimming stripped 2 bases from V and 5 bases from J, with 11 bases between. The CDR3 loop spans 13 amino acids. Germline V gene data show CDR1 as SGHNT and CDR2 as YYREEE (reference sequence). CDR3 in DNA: TGTGCCAGCAGCTTTGGCAGGGGGGACGAGCAGTACTTC. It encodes CASSFGRGDEQYF.

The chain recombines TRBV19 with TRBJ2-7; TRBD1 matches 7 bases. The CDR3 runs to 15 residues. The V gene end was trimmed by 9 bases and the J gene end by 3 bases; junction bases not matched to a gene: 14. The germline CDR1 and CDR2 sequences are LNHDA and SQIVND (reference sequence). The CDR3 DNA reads TGTGCCAGCCGGATCCGGGACAGCCCTATCTACGAGCAGTACTTC. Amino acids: CASRIRDSPIYEQYF.

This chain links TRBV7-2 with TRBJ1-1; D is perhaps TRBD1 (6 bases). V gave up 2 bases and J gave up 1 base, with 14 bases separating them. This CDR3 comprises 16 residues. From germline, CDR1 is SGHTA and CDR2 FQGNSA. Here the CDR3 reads CASSLTTQGQNTEAFF. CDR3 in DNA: TGTGCCAGCAGCTTAACCACACAGGGACAGAACACTGAAGCTTTCTTT.

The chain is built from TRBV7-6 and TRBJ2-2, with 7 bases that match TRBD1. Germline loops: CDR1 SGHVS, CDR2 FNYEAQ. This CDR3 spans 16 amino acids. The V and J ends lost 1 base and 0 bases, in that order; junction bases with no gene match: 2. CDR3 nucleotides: TGTGCCAGCAGCTTAGACAGGGGCGCGAACACCGGGGAGCTGTTTTTT. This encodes CASSLDRGANTGELFF.

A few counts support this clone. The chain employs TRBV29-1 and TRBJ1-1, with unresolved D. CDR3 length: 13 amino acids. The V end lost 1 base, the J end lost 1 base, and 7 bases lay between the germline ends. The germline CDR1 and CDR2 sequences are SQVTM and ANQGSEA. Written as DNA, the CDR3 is TGCAGCGTTGAAGGACAAGCGAACACTGAAGCTTTCTTT. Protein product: CSVEGQANTEAFF.

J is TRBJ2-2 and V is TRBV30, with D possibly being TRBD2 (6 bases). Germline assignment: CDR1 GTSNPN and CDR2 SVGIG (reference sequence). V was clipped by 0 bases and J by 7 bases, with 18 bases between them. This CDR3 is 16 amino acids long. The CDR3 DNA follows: TGTGCCTGGAGTGTACCGGGGGACCAGATGAGCGGGGAGCTGTTTTTT. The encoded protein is CAWSVPGDQMSGELFF.

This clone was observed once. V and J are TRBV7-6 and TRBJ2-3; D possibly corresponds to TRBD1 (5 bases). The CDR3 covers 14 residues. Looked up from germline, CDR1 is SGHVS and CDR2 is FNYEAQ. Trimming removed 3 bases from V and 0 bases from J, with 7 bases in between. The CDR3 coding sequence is TGTGCCAGCAGCTTTGGACAAAGCACAGATACGCAGTATTTT. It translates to CASSFGQSTDTQYF.

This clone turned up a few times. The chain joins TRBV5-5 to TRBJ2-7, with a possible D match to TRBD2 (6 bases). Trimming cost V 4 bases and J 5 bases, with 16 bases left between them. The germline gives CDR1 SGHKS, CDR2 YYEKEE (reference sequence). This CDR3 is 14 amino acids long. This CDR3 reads CASSTWGVHNEQYF. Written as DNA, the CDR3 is TGTGCCAGCAGCACCTGGGGGGTCCATAACGAGCAGTACTTC.

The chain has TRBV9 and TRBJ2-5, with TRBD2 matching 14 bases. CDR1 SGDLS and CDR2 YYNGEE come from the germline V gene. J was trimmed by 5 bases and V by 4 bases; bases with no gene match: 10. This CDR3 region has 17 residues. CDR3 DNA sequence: TGTGCCAGCAGCCCCGGGACTAGCGGGAGTACCGGGGAGACCCAGTACTTC. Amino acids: CASSPGTSGSTGETQYF.

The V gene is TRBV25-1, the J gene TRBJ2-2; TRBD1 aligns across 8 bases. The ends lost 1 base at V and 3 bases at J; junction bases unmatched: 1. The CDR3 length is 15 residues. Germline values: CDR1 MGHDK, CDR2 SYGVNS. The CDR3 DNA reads TGTGCCAGCAGTGAATTGGACAGGGACACCGGGGAGCTGTTTTTT. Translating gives CASSELDRDTGELFF.

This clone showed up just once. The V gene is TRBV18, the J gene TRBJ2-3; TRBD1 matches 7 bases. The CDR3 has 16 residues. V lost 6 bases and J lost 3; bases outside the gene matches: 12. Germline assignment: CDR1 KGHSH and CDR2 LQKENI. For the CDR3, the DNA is TGTGCCAGCTCTCGACAGGGCGGCACAGGAACAGATACGCAGTATTTT. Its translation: CASSRQGGTGTDTQYF. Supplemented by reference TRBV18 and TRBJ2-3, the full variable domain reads NAGVMQNPRHLVRRRGQEARLRCSPMKGHSHVYWYRQLPEEGLKFMVYLQKENIIDESGMPKERFSAEFPKEGPSILRIQQVVRGDSAAYFCASSRQGGTGTDTQYFGPGTRLTVL.

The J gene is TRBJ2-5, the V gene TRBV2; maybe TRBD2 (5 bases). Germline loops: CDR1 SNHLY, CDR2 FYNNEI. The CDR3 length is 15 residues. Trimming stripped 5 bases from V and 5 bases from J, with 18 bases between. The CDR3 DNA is TGTGCCAGCAGTTCCCTAGCCGGGGTGGGGGAGACCCAGTACTTC. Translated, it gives CASSSLAGVGETQYF.

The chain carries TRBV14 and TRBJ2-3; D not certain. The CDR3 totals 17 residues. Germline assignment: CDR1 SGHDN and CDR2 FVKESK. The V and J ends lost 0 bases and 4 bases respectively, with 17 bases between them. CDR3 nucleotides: TGTGCCAGCAGCCAAGATCAGTTCCACGTTCCTCCAGATACGCAGTATTTT. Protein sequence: CASSQDQFHVPPDTQYF.

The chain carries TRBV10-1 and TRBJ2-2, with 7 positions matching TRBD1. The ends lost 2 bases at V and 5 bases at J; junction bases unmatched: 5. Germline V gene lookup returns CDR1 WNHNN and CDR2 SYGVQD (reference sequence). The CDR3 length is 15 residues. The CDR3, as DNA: TGCGCCAGCAGTGAGGAAAGGGGGCGAACCGGGGAGCTGTTTTTT. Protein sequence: CASSEERGRTGELFF.

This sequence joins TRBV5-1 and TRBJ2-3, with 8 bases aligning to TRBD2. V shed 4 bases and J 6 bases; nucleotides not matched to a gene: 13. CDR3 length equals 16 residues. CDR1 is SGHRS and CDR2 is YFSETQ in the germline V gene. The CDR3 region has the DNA TGCGCCAGCAGCCGTAGCGGGGCTACCGTCGGGGATACGCAGTATTTT. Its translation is CASSRSGATVGDTQYF.

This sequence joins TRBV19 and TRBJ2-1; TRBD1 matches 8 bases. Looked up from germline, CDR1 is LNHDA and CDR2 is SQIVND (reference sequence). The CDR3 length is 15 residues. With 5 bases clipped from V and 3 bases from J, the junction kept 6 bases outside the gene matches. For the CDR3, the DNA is TGTGCCAGTAGTTGGACAGGGAGCGACTACAATGAGCAGTTCTTC. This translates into CASSWTGSDYNEQFF.

The CDR3 loop is CASSQDRTSGGAGNEQFF. DNA of the CDR3: TGCGCCAGCAGCCAAGATAGGACTAGCGGGGGGGCGGGTAATGAGCAGTTCTTC. V and J are TRBV4-3 and TRBJ2-1; 15 positions agree with TRBD2. This CDR3 region has 18 residues. V dropped 0 bases and J dropped 7; count of bases not matched to a gene: 7. Germline CDR1 and CDR2: LGHNA and YSLEER.